This entry features one TCR beta chain sequence. The authors' processing: Estimated nucleated cell counts came from reference gene primer amplification. The method was immunoSEQ multiplex PCR; TCRdb's version includes in-frame clones alone and lacks a portion of them. That table is the source of V, J and clone size, and D and trimming were worked out from the DNA. The repertoire holds about 97,000 clones, with almost 85% as singletons. These data come from a study of blood T cell repertoires in COVID-19. Germline V gene lookup returns CDR1 SGHRS and CDR2 YFSETQ. This CDR3 is 16 amino acids long. Trimming cost V 2 bases and J 10 bases; bases outside gene matches: 7.

The chain couples TRBV5-1 to TRBJ1-6, with 12 bases fitting TRBD1. The sequenced sample consisted of peripheral blood. The clonotype comes from a man in his forties or fifties with active or convalescent COVID-19. The chain's CDR3 is CASSFDGTGGTSPLHF. CDR3 coding DNA: TGCGCCAGCAGCTTTGATGGGACAGGGGGCACCTCACCCCTCCACTTT.